What follows are 27 T cell receptor beta chains derived from one specimen sequenced in a study of shared clonotypes between healthy human individuals. Profiled with immunoSEQ multiplex PCR; TCRdb holds only in-frame clones, not every one. The sample has roughly 490,000 clones; less than 80% are singletons. The sample consisted of PBMCs. Source of these receptors: a woman aged 40 to 49 in good health. Some clones in this sample may be carry-over from other donors' samples.

The CDR3: CASSLMSSGGDGADTQYF. CDR3 DNA: TGTGCCAGCAGCCTTATGTCTAGCGGGGGGGATGGGGCAGATACGCAGTATTTT. The V call is TRBV4-2, the J call TRBJ2-3, with 12 nucleotides matching TRBD2. Germline CDR1 LGHNA, CDR2 YNFKEQ. V shed 4 bases, J shed 4 bases, and the junction held 12 bases outside the gene matches. The CDR3 is 18 amino acids.

The chain couples TRBV4-2 to TRBJ2-1; TRBD2 aligns across 13 bases. The CDR3 loop spans 19 amino acids. V was clipped by 4 bases and J by 7 bases; unmatched bases: 16. Germline CDR1 reads LGHNA; CDR2 reads YNFKEQ. The CDR3 region is CASSPDRVGTSGKRNEQFF. CDR3 sequence (DNA): TGTGCCAGCAGCCCAGATAGGGTGGGGACTAGCGGGAAAAGGAATGAGCAGTTCTTC.

The chain recombines TRBV21-1 with TRBJ1-4; the DNA was not compared with TRBD1, the D call given in the table. TRBV21-1 is reported as a pseudogene. The length of the CDR3 is 19 residues. The CDR3 here is CASSRAWGLKSGGSEKLFF. The CDR3 DNA follows: TGTGCCAGCAGCCGTGCCTGGGGTCTAAAATCAGGGGGGAGTGAAAAACTGTTTTTT.

The rearrangement links TRBV7-6 to TRBJ2-5; 8 nucleotides agree with TRBD2. Unmatched junction bases numbered 6, after V lost 5 bases and J lost 4 bases. Germline CDR1 SGHVS, CDR2 FNYEAQ. The length of the CDR3 is 14 residues. The CDR3 DNA is TGTGCCAGCAGCAAAAGCGGGAGCCGAGAGACCCAGTACTTC. Amino acids: CASSKSGSRETQYF.

The rearrangement joins TRBV28 to TRBJ2-6; D gene unclear. CDR1 and CDR2 (germline): MDHEN, SYDVKM. This CDR3 contains 18 residues. Trimming stripped 4 bases from V and 1 base from J, with 17 bases between. CDR3 in amino acids: CASSSGSVYFSGANVLTF. DNA of the CDR3: TGTGCCAGCAGTTCCGGGTCAGTATATTTTTCTGGGGCCAACGTCCTGACTTTC.

This chain joins TRBV6-1 and TRBJ1-4; unclear D gene. Trimming removed 3 bases at V and 2 bases at J, with 13 bases between. This CDR3 has 16 residues. Germline assignment: CDR1 MNHNS and CDR2 SASEGT. This chain's CDR3 is CASSDAGRPTNEKLFF. CDR3 nucleotide sequence: TGTGCCAGCAGTGATGCCGGGAGGCCCACTAATGAAAAACTGTTTTTT.

In this sample, this clone turned up a few times. The chain combines TRBV5-4 with TRBJ2-1; D remains unclear. Trimming cost V 0 bases and J 6 bases, with 13 bases left between them. CDR1 is SGHNT, CDR2 YYREEE, per germline (reference sequence). The CDR3 covers 15 residues. CDR3 region: CASSLAERIGNEQFF. CDR3 DNA sequence: TGTGCCAGCAGCTTGGCAGAGAGGATCGGCAATGAGCAGTTCTTC.

The chain joins TRBV5-6 to TRBJ2-3; 14 bases match TRBD2. The CDR3 loop spans 18 amino acids. Germline assignment: CDR1 SGHDT and CDR2 YYEEEE. With 3 bases clipped from V and 6 bases from J, the junction kept 12 bases outside the gene matches. In nucleotides, the CDR3 is TGTGCCAGCAGCTCAAGGACCGGGACTAGCGGGAGTAGTGATACGCAGTATTTT. Protein sequence: CASSSRTGTSGSSDTQYF. Full variable domain (rest looked up from reference TRBV5-6 and TRBJ2-3): DAGVTQSPTHLIKTRGQQVTLRCSPKSGHDTVSWYQQALGQGPQFIFQYYEEEERQRGNFPDRFSGHQFPNYSSELNVNALLLGDSALYLCASSSRTGTSGSSDTQYFGPGTRLTVL.

The CDR3 region is CASSLSPPGGTDTQYF. The CDR3 DNA reads TGCGCCAGCAGCTTGTCCCCCCCGGGGGGCACAGATACGCAGTATTTT. The rearrangement uses TRBV5-1 and TRBJ2-3; maybe TRBD2 (6 bases). The CDR3 spans 16 residues. Germline V gene sequence: CDR1 SGHRS, CDR2 YFSETQ. The V and J ends lost 1 base and 1 base respectively, with 13 bases between them. Combining the CDR3 with reference TRBV5-1 and TRBJ2-3 gives the whole variable domain KAGVTQTPRYLIKTRGQQVTLSCSPISGHRSVSWYQQTPGQGLQFLFEYFSETQRNKGNFPGRFSGRQFSNSRSEMNVSTLELGDSALYLCASSLSPPGGTDTQYFGPGTRLTVL.

CDR3 nucleotides: TGTGCCAGTAGTTTCCCGGGTAATATTCGCAATCAGCCCCAGCATTTT. This codes for CASSFPGNIRNQPQHF. The gene calls are TRBV19 and TRBJ1-5; no clear D gene. V was pared by 5 bases and J by 2 bases, with 16 bases between. This CDR3 has 16 amino acids. CDR1 is LNHDA, CDR2 SQIVND, per germline (reference sequence).

This clone is a singleton in its sample. The chain combines TRBV28 with TRBJ2-4; 7 positions agree with TRBD1. V lost 3 bases to trimming and J lost 9 bases; unmatched junction nucleotides: 8. The germline V gene encodes CDR1 MDHEN and CDR2 SYDVKM. CDR3 length equals 14 residues. The CDR3 is CASSFPRQGSIQYF. The CDR3 bases are TGTGCCAGCAGTTTCCCAAGACAGGGAAGCATTCAGTACTTC.

Note on this clone: Given a much more abundant clone one base away, this may be a read error. The conserved phenylalanine or tryptophan normally closing the CDR3 is absent here, so this likely arose from a read error. The J gene is TRBJ1-1, the V gene TRBV30, with D hard to call. Deletions cut 3 bases from V and 2 bases from J, with 25 bases between. This CDR3 is 18 amino acids long. Germline assignment: CDR1 GTSNPN and CDR2 SVGIG (reference sequence). CDR3 sequence reads: CAWRLYRGIPPTNTEAFL. Written as DNA, the CDR3 is TGTGCCTGGAGGCTGTATAGAGGTATCCCACCAACTAACACTGAAGCTTTCCTT.

Turning to this clone: This likely reflects a read error, since a far larger clone is one base away. In the same sample, other DNA sequences code for this CDR3. The V gene is TRBV7-9, the J gene TRBJ2-1; D call uncertain. V was trimmed by 5 bases and J by 0 bases, leaving 2 bases between them. The germline V gene has CDR1 SEHNR and CDR2 FQNEAQ (reference sequence). The CDR3 is 12 amino acids. CDR3 in amino acids: CASSLSYNEQFF. The CDR3 DNA reads TGTGCCAGCAGCCTCTCCTACAATGAGCAGTTCTTC. The full variable domain, in which reference TRBV7-9 and TRBJ2-1 provide the parts outside the CDR3, is DTGVSQNPRHKITKRGQNVTFRCDPISEHNRLYWYRQTLGQGPEFLTYFQNEAQLEKSRLLSDRFSAERPKGSFSTLEIQRTEQGDSAMYLCASSLSYNEQFFGPGTRLTVL.

This clone appeared once. The V gene is TRBV9, the J gene TRBJ1-2; D unclear. This CDR3 spans 14 amino acids. V lost 1 base and J 0 bases, leaving 7 bases between the germline ends. Germline lookup yields CDR1 SGDLS and CDR2 YYNGEE. In DNA, the CDR3 is TGTGCCAGCAGCGTAACACCGTCTAACTATGGCTACACCTTC. Translated, it gives CASSVTPSNYGYTF.

In its sample, this clone was seen a few times. The gene calls are TRBV5-1 and TRBJ2-1; D is perhaps TRBD1 (5 bases). This CDR3 spans 15 amino acids. CDR1 and CDR2 (germline): SGHRS, YFSETQ. V was pared by 4 bases and J by 7 bases, with 18 bases between. CDR3 nucleotide sequence: TGCGCCAGCAGCATGGACACCTCCCGAAGGAATGAGCAGTTCTTC. Its translation is CASSMDTSRRNEQFF.

This clone appeared once. The chain uses TRBV11-2 and TRBJ2-1, with 7 bases lining up with TRBD2. The CDR3 totals 15 residues. Germline V lookup: CDR1 SGHAT, CDR2 FQNNGV. V shed 7 bases and J 5 bases; nucleotides not matched to a gene: 11. As DNA, the CDR3 is TGTGCCAGCACCCTGGGGCTAGCGGCGGACAATGAGCAGTTCTTC. Translation: CASTLGLAADNEQFF. Based on the CDR3 plus reference TRBV11-2 and TRBJ2-1, the full variable domain is EAGVAQSPRYKIIEKRQSVAFWCNPISGHATLYWYQQILGQGPKLLIQFQNNGVVDDSQLPKDRFSAERLKGVDSTLKIQPAKLEDSAVYLCASTLGLAADNEQFFGPGTRLTVL.

V usage is TRBV7-2 and J usage is TRBJ2-5; 7 bases align to TRBD2. From germline, CDR1 is SGHTA and CDR2 FQGNSA. The ends lost 2 bases at V and 1 base at J; junction bases unmatched: 7. This CDR3 contains 16 residues. CDR3 bases: TGTGCCAGCAGCTTACTAGCGGCCACAACCCAAGAGACCCAGTACTTC. The encoded protein is CASSLLAATTQETQYF.

The chain recombines TRBV7-8 with TRBJ2-5; a weak D match, TRBD2 (5 bases). The CDR3 has 14 residues. Per germline, CDR1 SGHVS and CDR2 FQNEAQ. V dropped 6 bases and J dropped 3 bases, with 14 bases sitting between them. CDR3 loop: CASSLSAVEETQYF. The CDR3 DNA reads as TGTGCCAGCAGTCTATCAGCGGTAGAAGAGACCCAGTACTTC.

The rearrangement links TRBV28 to TRBJ1-5; no clear D. CDR1 is MDHEN and CDR2 is SYDVKM in the germline V gene. The CDR3 loop spans 13 amino acids. Trimming took 3 bases from V and 9 from J, leaving 12 bases between them. The CDR3 loop is CASSFPQLPPQHF. DNA for the CDR3: TGTGCCAGCAGTTTCCCACAACTCCCGCCCCAGCATTTT.

V gene TRBV2 combines with J gene TRBJ1-2, with TRBD1 as a possible D gene (5 bases). Trimming stripped 0 bases from V and 4 bases from J, with 6 bases between. The CDR3 spans 13 residues. The germline V gene encodes CDR1 SNHLY and CDR2 FYNNEI. The CDR3 is CASSEAGGYGYTF. CDR3 in DNA: TGTGCCAGCAGTGAAGCGGGGGGCTATGGCTACACCTTC.

V and J are TRBV19 and TRBJ1-1; 9 bases fit TRBD1. The germline CDR1 and CDR2 sequences are LNHDA and SQIVND (reference sequence). The CDR3 is 16 amino acids. The V segment lost 7 bases and the J segment 0 bases; nucleotides outside the gene matches: 9. The CDR3 DNA follows: TGTGCCAGTAAGGGGACGACAGGGGGGATGAACACTGAAGCTTTCTTT. It codes for CASKGTTGGMNTEAFF.

This clone was recorded only once. This sequence joins TRBV28 and TRBJ2-7; D perhaps matches TRBD2 (6 bases). Per the germline V gene, CDR1 is MDHEN and CDR2 is SYDVKM. The CDR3 covers 15 residues. V was cut by 4 bases and J by 0 bases, with 13 bases left in between. In DNA, the CDR3 is TGTGCCAGCAGTTGGGACTCAATTAGCTCCTACGAGCAGTACTTC. Amino acids: CASSWDSISSYEQYF. Supplemented by reference TRBV28 and TRBJ2-7, the full variable domain reads DVKVTQSSRYLVKRTGEKVFLECVQDMDHENMFWYRQDPGLGLRLIYFSYDVKMKEKGDIPEGYSVSREKKERFSLILESASTNQTSMYLCASSWDSISSYEQYFGPGTRLTVT.

CDR3 residues: CASSPLAVGVSNQPQHF. In nucleotides, the CDR3 is TGTGCCAGCTCACCACTCGCTGTGGGAGTGAGCAATCAGCCCCAGCATTTT. V and J are TRBV18 and TRBJ1-5, with unresolved D. Germline values: CDR1 KGHSH, CDR2 LQKENI. The ends were cut back, 1 base at V and 1 base at J, with 14 bases in the middle. This CDR3 contains 17 residues.

This clone was counted at least ten times. V gene TRBV4-2 combines with J gene TRBJ1-5; 7 bases map to TRBD1. CDR1 and CDR2 from the germline V gene are LGHNA and YNFKEQ. Losses at the gene ends were 3 bases for V and 2 bases for J; bases not matched to a gene: 4. CDR3 length: 15 amino acids. DNA of the CDR3: TGTGCCAGCAGCCACCGGGACAGTCGCAATCAGCCCCAGCATTTT. Protein sequence: CASSHRDSRNQPQHF.

The V and J genes are TRBV28 and TRBJ2-1; perhaps TRBD2 as D (6 bases). Trimming took 5 bases from V and 0 from J, leaving 17 bases between them. CDR3 length: 17 amino acids. In germline, CDR1 is MDHEN, CDR2 SYDVKM. CDR3 nucleotide sequence: TGTGCCAGCAGTCCAACAAGCGGGTCTAGCTCCTACAATGAGCAGTTCTTC. Protein: CASSPTSGSSSYNEQFF.

V gene TRBV7-3 combines with J gene TRBJ1-2, with a possible D match to TRBD1 (5 bases). Trimming left V 1 base short and J 5 bases short, with 14 bases between. The germline gives CDR1 SGHTA, CDR2 FQGTGA. The CDR3 is 15 amino acids. The CDR3 bases are TGTGCCAGCAGCTTAAGTCAGGGATCCATTTATGGCTACACCTTC. Encoded protein: CASSLSQGSIYGYTF. The full variable domain, in which reference TRBV7-3 and TRBJ1-2 provide the parts outside the CDR3, is GAGVSQTPSNKVTEKGKYVELRCDPISGHTALYWYRQSLGQGPEFLIYFQGTGAADDSGLPNDRFFAVRPEGSVSTLKIQRTERGDSAVYLCASSLSQGSIYGYTFGSGTRLTVV.

V is TRBV18 and J is TRBJ1-1; no reliable D call. Trimming removed 2 bases from V and 3 bases from J, with 10 bases in between. The germline gives CDR1 KGHSH, CDR2 LQKENI. This CDR3 region has 14 residues. CDR3 protein: CASSPEVQHTEAFF. Written as DNA, the CDR3 is TGTGCCAGCTCACCAGAGGTACAGCACACTGAAGCTTTCTTT.